This T cell receptor beta chain was obtained from a study of spatial heterogeneity in lung cancer (dated by TCRdb to between 2017 and 2020). For the wider study: Beta-chain transcripts were consistently detected in greater numbers than alpha-chain transcripts, which likely reflects a higher abundance of beta-chain transcripts. TCR transcript counts in tumor regions correlated strongly with a T cell transcriptional module score from matched bulk RNA-seq. In the raw uncorrected reads, each unique combination of TCR and UMI appeared more than ten times on average. TCR alpha and beta repertoires were quantitatively compared across multiple tumor regions, matched nontumor lung and blood in non-small cell lung cancer. Nonsynonymous mutation counts, determined by whole-exome sequencing of tumor tissue, were related to features of the TCR repertoire. Both alpha and beta chains were TCR-sequenced in samples taken at surgery, namely 220 tumor regions, 62 to 70 matched nontumor lung samples and around 53 PBMC samples. Study-wide conclusions, independent of this receptor: Counts of ubiquitous and regional expanded TCRs were found to correlate with counts of ubiquitous and regional nonsynonymous mutations, respectively. TCR-seq coverage of tumor T cells was estimated to be only 7% to 7.5% for alpha chains and more than 11% for beta chains. Confirming at a functional level the hypothesis that regional TCRs recognize regional mutations was considered to require additional single-cell paired TCR alpha and beta sequencing. A correlation was observed between the number of expanded intratumoral alpha and beta TCRs and the tumor nonsynonymous mutation count.

The library was built by means of 5' RACE. TCRdb lists the instrument as NextSeq 500. The TCR library protocol attached a unique molecular identifier to each TCR cDNA molecule to allow correction of PCR and sequencing errors. For the original study's pipeline: TCR identification, UMI-based error correction and CDR3 extraction were all carried out with Decombinator tools. Expanded TCRs were defined as those above a frequency of 2 per 1,000, corresponding to the top 1% of the tumor frequency distribution. Expanded tumor TCRs were classed as regional if statistically deemed absent (corrected P<0.05) from at least one tumor region, otherwise ubiquitous. Rényi diversity was computed with the R vegan package after subsampling each repertoire 100 times to 5,000 TCRs. CDR3 similarity networks were built from amino acid triplet string-kernel similarity, connecting CDR3s with pairwise similarity above 0.82. TCRdb ran its own pipeline on the public reads, namely fastp trimming at Q25 and MiXCR clone calling, and kept in-frame beta chains. Rows are combined by CDR3 protein, so each entry shows the most common genes and DNA. For this entry, the V and J calls and clone size follow TCRdb and not the study's own pipeline. Recorded for this sample are 8,200 or so distinct CDR3 sequences; around 7% of them occurred a single time. Clones ranked in the top ten supply about 9.2% of the sample.

Read against the paper, the sample's time point label means: sample taken at primary tumor resection. The donors were some 72 patients from the lung TRACERx cohort who had early-stage, untreated non-small cell lung cancer. Without any cell sorting, TCR sequencing was performed on whole RNA extracted either from tumor and nontumor lung tissue or from cryopreserved PBMC samples. Patients were selected for TCR sequencing only if sufficient RNA was available from at least two tumor regions. Before being selected, tumor and adjacent nontumor lung specimens were reviewed by a lung pathologist. This clonotype has at least ten counts. The antigen it binds to is not known. No clone much larger than this one lies a single base away; base qualities are absent. CDR1 and CDR2, looked up from the germline V gene, are MNHEY and SVGAGI. The V and J ends are trimmed by 2 bases and 1 base, leaving 6 bases between them. Including cysteine and phenylalanine, the CDR3 has 14 amino acids. Of the read, only the CDR3 DNA is kept; its 42 bases are in frame from base 1.

The chain uses TRBV6-5 and TRBJ1-3; no D gene can be assigned with confidence. Sequences were derived from lung tumor tissue, sampled at surgery. This TCR was recovered from a male donor with early-stage non-small cell lung cancer. The nucleotide sequence is given as TGTGCCAGCAGTTACGGGGAATCTGGAAACACCATATATTTT. This translates into CASSYGESGNTIYF.